These 16 T cell receptor beta chains were all obtained from the same sample, sequenced in a study of blood T cells in healthy people across ages. Together with a sample-barcoded 5' primer, a J-beta primer mix was included in a second PCR lasting about 6 to 12 cycles. One entry per CDR3 protein, called by TCRdb with MiXCR from the 5' RACE reads. The table records some 860,000 distinct CDR3 sequences, around three fifths of them present only once. The specimen sequenced was blood. The origin of the receptors is a man between 35 and 55 years old in good health.

The V and J genes are TRBV2 and TRBJ1-1; 7 nucleotides align to TRBD1. CDR1 is SNHLY and CDR2 is FYNNEI in the germline V gene. Trimming removed 7 bases from V and 1 base from J; junction bases left unmatched: 3. The CDR3 runs 13 residues. For the CDR3, the DNA is TGTGCCAGCATTCACAGGGGGAACACTGAAGCTTTCTTT. The encoded protein is CASIHRGNTEAFF.

The chain is built from TRBV11-3 and TRBJ1-2, with 9 bases aligning to TRBD1. The CDR3 contains 14 residues. The germline V gene encodes CDR1 SGHNT and CDR2 YENEEA. J was trimmed by 6 bases and V by 5 bases; bases with no gene match: 7. The CDR3 sequence: CASSPRDREDGYTF. DNA of the CDR3: TGTGCCAGCAGCCCCCGGGACAGGGAAGATGGCTACACCTTC.

This clonotype appeared a few times. CDR3 sequence: CATSDLVLAGGPYEQYF. The DNA for the CDR3 is TGTGCCACCAGTGACTTGGTTCTAGCGGGAGGGCCGTACGAGCAGTACTTC. The rearrangement uses TRBV24-1 and TRBJ2-4; 12 nucleotides line up with TRBD2. Judging by the DNA end, TRBJ2-7 fits better; the J call may be wrong. Germline CDR1 reads KGHDR; CDR2 reads SFDVKD. The CDR3 has 17 amino acids.

This clonotype came up once. The chain recombines TRBV27 with TRBJ1-5; D remains unclear. Trimming pared 5 bases from V and 4 bases from J, leaving 12 bases between. Germline V gene sequence: CDR1 MNHEY, CDR2 SMNVEV (reference sequence). This CDR3 is 14 amino acids long. The CDR3 DNA reads TGTGCCAGCAGTCCCAACAATTGGAATCAGCCCCAGCATTTT. Amino acid sequence: CASSPNNWNQPQHF.

In this sample, this clonotype turned up a few times. The chain joins TRBV28 to TRBJ2-5; 7 nucleotides line up with TRBD2. Germline V CDR1 and CDR2: MDHEN, SYDVKM. The CDR3 extends over 11 amino acids. V gave up 7 bases and J gave up 11 bases; unmatched junction bases: 7. Written as DNA, the CDR3 is TGTGCCAGCACCCCGGGAGGTGAGCAGTACTTC. This translates into CASTPGGEQYF.

This clonotype has just a few counts. The rearrangement links TRBV6-1 to TRBJ1-2; maybe TRBD1 (5 bases). With 5 bases removed from V and 5 bases from J, the gap between germline ends came to 15 bases. CDR3 length: 14 residues. In germline, CDR1 is MNHNS, CDR2 SASEGT. This CDR3 reads CASSNRDGDYGYTF. For the CDR3, the DNA is TGTGCCAGCAGTAACCGGGACGGAGATTATGGCTACACCTTC.

The chain couples TRBV12-3 or TRBV12-4 to TRBJ2-3; TRBD1 aligns across 7 bases. CDR3 size: 15 residues. Unmatched junction bases numbered 5, after V lost 3 bases and J lost 2 bases. DNA of the CDR3: TGTGCCAGCAGTTTGAGGGGGCGCCCCACAGATACGCAGTATTTT. It translates to CASSLRGRPTDTQYF.

The chain uses TRBV6-5 and TRBJ2-5; D is uncertain. The V end lost 6 bases, the J end lost 2 bases, and 7 bases lay between the germline ends. Germline V gene data show CDR1 as MNHEY and CDR2 as SVGAGI. This CDR3 has 12 residues. DNA of the CDR3: TGTGCCAGCAGGGGCCTACAAGAGACCCAGTACTTC. Encoded protein: CASRGLQETQYF.

V gene TRBV7-2 combines with J gene TRBJ2-3; possibly TRBD2 for D (5 bases). There are 15 residues in the CDR3. V shed 4 bases and J shed 6 bases, with 17 bases lying between them. Germline assignment: CDR1 SGHTA and CDR2 FQGNSA. CDR3 sequence: CASSSRGSGADTQYF. CDR3 sequence (DNA): TGTGCCAGCAGCTCCCGTGGGAGTGGTGCGGATACGCAGTATTTT.

The chain joins TRBV21-1 to TRBJ2-5; TRBD1, the table's D call, lacks a check against the DNA. The closer fit of TRBJ2-7 to the DNA end suggests the J call may be wrong. TRBV21-1 counts as a pseudogene. The CDR3 consists of 13 residues. Here the CDR3 reads CASPAGHFDEQYF. As DNA, the CDR3 is TGTGCCAGCCCCGCCGGACACTTCGACGAGCAGTACTTC.

This sequence joins TRBV4-3 and TRBJ2-3; 12 nucleotides agree with TRBD2. Germline V gene lookup returns CDR1 LGHNA and CDR2 YSLEER. The CDR3 runs 16 residues. The trim removed 4 bases at V and 5 bases at J, leaving 7 bases unmatched. CDR3: CASSRLAGAVIDTQYF. In DNA form, the CDR3 reads TGCGCCAGCAGCCGACTAGCGGGAGCGGTGATAGATACGCAGTATTTT.

CDR3 protein: CASSLGVGGGANVLTF. DNA for the CDR3: TGTGCCAGCAGCTTAGGAGTCGGGGGTGGGGCCAACGTCCTGACTTTC. The chain uses TRBV7-6 and TRBJ2-6; the D gene is possibly TRBD2 (6 bases). Germline CDR1 and CDR2: SGHVS and FNYEAQ. The V gene lost 1 base and the J gene lost 3 bases, with 10 bases spanning the gap. The CDR3 extends over 16 amino acids. The whole variable domain, remainder taken from reference TRBV7-6 and TRBJ2-6, is GAGVSQSPRYKVTKRGQDVALRCDPISGHVSLYWYRQALGQGPEFLTYFNYEAQQDKSGLPNDRFSAERPEGSISTLTIQRTEQRDSAMYRCASSLGVGGGANVLTFGAGSRLTVL.

This clonotype was observed a single time. The rearrangement links TRBV20-1 to TRBJ2-1; 9 bases agree with TRBD2. The CDR3 spans 16 residues. Germline trimming cut 5 bases from V and 2 bases from J; bases unmatched to any gene: 10. The germline CDR1 and CDR2 sequences are DFQATT and SNEGSKA (reference sequence). CDR3 sequence (DNA): TGCAGTGCTTCCAAGGGACTAGCAGTCGCCTACAATGAGCAGTTCTTC. It yields the protein CSASKGLAVAYNEQFF.

The chain is built from TRBV7-9 and TRBJ2-7; D unclear. Trimming removed 2 bases from V and 3 bases from J, with 8 bases in between. The V gene's germline CDR1 is SEHNR and CDR2 FQNEAQ (reference sequence). The CDR3 is made up of 13 amino acids. The CDR3 here is CASSLPNNYEQYF. The CDR3 DNA sequence: TGTGCCAGCAGCTTACCGAATAACTACGAGCAGTACTTC.

This chain connects TRBV28 to TRBJ1-4, with D unresolved. Trimming removed 5 bases from V and 8 bases from J, with 15 bases in between. Germline V gives CDR1 MDHEN, CDR2 SYDVKM. The CDR3 consists of 14 residues. CDR3 nucleotide sequence: TGTGCCAGCAGTCTCCCCACCAGTGGGGAAAAACTGTTTTTT. Amino acid sequence: CASSLPTSGEKLFF.

The chain uses TRBV27 and TRBJ1-5; perhaps TRBD1 as D (5 bases). V shed 2 bases and J shed 7 bases, with 15 bases lying between them. This CDR3 spans 15 amino acids. CDR1 MNHEY and CDR2 SMNVEV come from the germline V gene (reference sequence). CDR3 amino acids: CASSLIPGLGQPQHF. For the CDR3, the DNA is TGTGCCAGCAGTTTAATTCCAGGGTTAGGCCAGCCCCAGCATTTT.